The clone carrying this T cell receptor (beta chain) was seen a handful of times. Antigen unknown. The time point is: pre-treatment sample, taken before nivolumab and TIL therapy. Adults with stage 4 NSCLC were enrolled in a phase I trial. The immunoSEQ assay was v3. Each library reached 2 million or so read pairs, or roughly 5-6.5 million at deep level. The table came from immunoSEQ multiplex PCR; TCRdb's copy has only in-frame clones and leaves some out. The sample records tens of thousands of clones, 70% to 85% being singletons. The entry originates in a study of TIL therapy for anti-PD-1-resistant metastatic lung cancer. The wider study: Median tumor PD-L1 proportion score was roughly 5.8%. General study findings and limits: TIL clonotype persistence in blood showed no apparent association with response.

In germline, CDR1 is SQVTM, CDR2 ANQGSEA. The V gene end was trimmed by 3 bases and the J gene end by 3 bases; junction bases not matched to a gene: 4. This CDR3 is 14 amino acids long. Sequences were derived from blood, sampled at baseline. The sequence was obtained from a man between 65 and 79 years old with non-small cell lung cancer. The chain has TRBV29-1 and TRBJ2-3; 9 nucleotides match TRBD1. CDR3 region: CSVEGTGRTDTQYF. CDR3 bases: TGCAGCGTTGAGGGGACAGGGCGGACAGATACGCAGTATTTT.